The present T cell receptor beta chain was sequenced within a study of beta chain features in type 1 diabetes. Study-level findings and limits: Patients with type 1 diabetes carried fewer insertions and had more deletions at their VDJ junctions.

CD45RO/CCR7/CD25/CD127/CD95/CD27 staining was used to isolate CD4+ naive, central memory, regulatory and stem cell-like memory cells by sorting. The isolated RNA, all of it, was reverse transcribed, so expressed TCRB transcripts were what got sequenced. Only in-frame clones appear in the TCRdb table, and some are missing; sequencing was by immunoSEQ multiplex PCR. The data show around 190,000 clones, about 12% seen once. The CDR3 consists of 14 residues. Germline loops: CDR1 MNHEY, CDR2 SVGAGI. Losses at the gene ends were 6 bases for V and 3 bases for J; bases not matched to a gene: 7. Notes on this clone: What it binds is not known.

This receptor was identified in a woman younger than 35 in good health. This chain uses TRBV6-5 with TRBJ2-7; 8 bases agree with TRBD2. Sequencing was carried out using central memory CD4+ T cells from blood. The CDR3 sequence: CASSSREGVYEQYF. CDR3 DNA sequence: TGTGCCAGCAGCTCCCGGGAGGGGGTCTACGAGCAGTACTTC.